The 11 T cell receptor beta chains below come from one sample, sequenced in a study of OX40 agonist ivuxolimab in advanced cancers. TCRdb's table, derived via immunoSEQ multiplex PCR, lists solely in-frame clones and lacks some. The sample has under 75,000 clones, 84% seen once. The source was CD4+ or CD8+ T cells sorted from blood, collected in a trial of the OX40 agonist ivuxolimab. These receptors all stem from an adult with an advanced solid tumor such as melanoma, head and neck, liver or kidney cancer.

The chain employs TRBV7-2 and TRBJ1-2; 10 bases line up with TRBD1. Germline CDR1 and CDR2: SGHTA and FQGNSA. V gave up 3 bases and J gave up 14 bases; unmatched junction bases: 6. There are 12 residues in the CDR3. CDR3 bases: TGTGCCAGCAGCTTCAGACAGGGGGCCTTAACCTTC. This encodes CASSFRQGALTF.

The chain joins TRBV7-6 to TRBJ2-5; 8 nucleotides agree with TRBD2. J gave up 6 bases and V 4 bases, and 10 bases lay outside the gene matches. Per germline, CDR1 SGHVS and CDR2 FNYEAQ. The length of the CDR3 is 15 residues. The CDR3 nucleotides read TGTGCCAGCAGCTCAAGCGGGAGTGGGGCCCAGACCCAGTACTTC. The encoded protein is CASSSSGSGAQTQYF.

The chain employs TRBV7-3 and TRBJ1-1; TRBD1 aligns across 7 bases. This CDR3 comprises 15 residues. Trimming removed 0 bases from V and 5 bases from J; junction bases left unmatched: 6. CDR1 is SGHTA, CDR2 FQGTGA, per germline. CDR3 bases: TGTGCCAGCAGCTTAACAGGGGGCCGGGGAACTGAAGCTTTCTTT. It specifies CASSLTGGRGTEAFF. The entire variable domain, with the rest obtained from reference TRBV7-3 and TRBJ1-1, is as follows: GAGVSQTPSNKVTEKGKYVELRCDPISGHTALYWYRQSLGQGPEFLIYFQGTGAADDSGLPNDRFFAVRPEGSVSTLKIQRTERGDSAVYLCASSLTGGRGTEAFFGQGTRLTVV.

This rearrangement joins TRBV6-5 to TRBJ1-2; no clear D gene. The germline gives CDR1 MNHEY, CDR2 SVGAGI. Trimming took off 0 bases at V and 0 bases at J, with 8 bases between the two ends. The CDR3 runs to 15 residues. Written as DNA, the CDR3 is TGTGCCAGCAGTTACTCGCTAGGAGCTAACTATGGCTACACCTTC. Amino acids: CASSYSLGANYGYTF.

In this sample, this clone turned up once. The CDR3 loop is CASSELSLMNTEAFF. In DNA form, the CDR3 reads TGTGCCAGCAGTGAGTTGTCACTTATGAACACTGAAGCTTTCTTT. The rearrangement links TRBV2 to TRBJ1-1; D call uncertain. Germline values: CDR1 SNHLY, CDR2 FYNNEI. This CDR3 region has 15 residues. V lost 3 bases and J 0 bases, leaving 11 bases between the germline ends.

This chain links TRBV15 with TRBJ2-3; TRBD1 might be the D (6 bases). In germline, CDR1 is LNHNV, CDR2 YYDKDF (reference sequence). This CDR3 contains 15 residues. V dropped 3 bases and J dropped 2 bases, with 12 bases sitting between them. For the CDR3, the DNA is TGTGCCACCAGCAGGTTACAGGGCCCCACAGATACGCAGTATTTT. Translating gives CATSRLQGPTDTQYF.

The V call is TRBV5-1, the J call TRBJ1-3; the D is unclear. The V end lost 5 bases, the J end lost 0 bases, and 12 bases lay between the germline ends. From germline, CDR1 is SGHRS and CDR2 YFSETQ. This CDR3 comprises 15 residues. CDR3 sequence (DNA): TGCGCCAGCAGTGTCGAGGCGGGCTCTGGAAACACCATATATTTT. It yields the protein CASSVEAGSGNTIYF.

This clone appeared once. The V gene is TRBV7-3, the J gene TRBJ2-5, with 11 positions matching TRBD2. The CDR3 has 16 residues. The germline CDR1 and CDR2 sequences are SGHTA and FQGTGA. The V gene end was trimmed by 6 bases and the J gene end by 2 bases; junction bases not matched to a gene: 8. CDR3 in DNA: TGTGCCAGCAGTTATGGGACTAGCGGATTTCAAGAGACCCAGTACTTC. Protein sequence: CASSYGTSGFQETQYF.

The chain employs TRBV30 and TRBJ2-1; D gene unclear. V lost 0 bases and J 8 bases, leaving 11 bases between the germline ends. Germline values: CDR1 GTSNPN, CDR2 SVGIG (reference sequence). The CDR3 is 13 residues long. The CDR3 coding sequence is TGTGCCTGGAGTGTACCCCCCGGCTATGAGCAGTTCTTC. This encodes CAWSVPPGYEQFF.

The rearrangement links TRBV7-3 to TRBJ1-5; D is ambiguous. The germline V gene has CDR1 SGHTA and CDR2 FQGTGA. With 2 bases removed from V and 6 bases from J, the gap between germline ends came to 8 bases. The CDR3 is made up of 13 amino acids. The CDR3 bases are TGTGCCAGCAGCTTATCGGAGGGTCAGCCCCAGCATTTT. Translating it yields CASSLSEGQPQHF.

The chain couples TRBV5-1 to TRBJ1-5; TRBD1 might be the D (6 bases). The V gene's germline CDR1 is SGHRS and CDR2 YFSETQ. The CDR3 runs to 13 residues. V dropped 4 bases and J dropped 4 bases, with 9 bases sitting between them. Here the CDR3 reads CASSRDINQPQHF. In nucleotides, the CDR3 is TGCGCCAGCAGCCGGGACATTAATCAGCCCCAGCATTTT.